The next 10 T cell receptor beta chains were all read from a single sample in a study of cytomegalovirus exposure and HLA in healthy donors. This PCR relied on a set of 60 Vbeta primers and 13 Jbeta primers. The data were produced by immunoSEQ multiplex PCR, yet TCRdb's version contains in-frame clones alone and is incomplete. Counted here are about 220,000 clones, 82% occurring once; the ten biggest clones make up around 6%. Material: PBMCs. The source is a man in his forties in good health and CMV-seropositive.

V gene TRBV11-2 combines with J gene TRBJ1-5, with 9 positions matching TRBD1. CDR1 and CDR2 (germline): SGHAT, FQNNGV. Trimming cost V 1 base and J 5 bases; bases outside gene matches: 0. This CDR3 region has 14 residues. The CDR3 nucleotides read TGTGCCAGCAGCTTAGGGACAGGGGATCAGCCCCAGCATTTT. Its translation is CASSLGTGDQPQHF.

This rearrangement joins TRBV7-2 to TRBJ2-7; 8 bases agree with TRBD1. J lost 6 bases, V lost 5 bases, and 9 bases had no gene match. The CDR3 is 14 amino acids. Per germline, CDR1 SGHTA and CDR2 FQGNSA. The CDR3 nucleotides are TGTGCCAGCAGCGCCGACAGGGGCGCCTGCGAGCAGTACGTC. It specifies CASSADRGACEQYV.

The gene calls are TRBV30 and TRBJ1-2, with 7 bases identical to TRBD1. This CDR3 has 12 residues. Germline V lookup: CDR1 GTSNPN, CDR2 SVGIG (reference sequence). V shed 1 base, J shed 6 bases, and the junction held 2 bases outside the gene matches. The CDR3 DNA is TGTGCCTGGAGTGAAGGGGGCAATGGCTACACCTTC. As protein: CAWSEGGNGYTF.

This clone was seen once. The chain couples TRBV29-1 to TRBJ2-3, with 7 bases matching TRBD1. V lost 2 bases and J lost 2; bases outside the gene matches: 13. Germline assignment: CDR1 SQVTM and CDR2 ANQGSEA. The CDR3 extends over 17 amino acids. For the CDR3, the DNA is TGCAGCGTTGAACTTAATCCGGACAGGTCATACACAGATACGCAGTATTTT. Encoded protein: CSVELNPDRSYTDTQYF.

The V and J genes are TRBV7-7 and TRBJ2-1, with 10 bases aligning to TRBD2. The CDR3 length is 15 residues. Germline V gene lookup returns CDR1 SSHAT and CDR2 FNYEAQ (reference sequence). Trimming cost V 5 bases and J 8 bases; bases outside gene matches: 9. CDR3 sequence reads: CASSVGTSAAYEQFF. CDR3 bases: TGTGCCAGCAGCGTGGGGACTAGCGCAGCCTATGAGCAGTTCTTC.

V usage is TRBV25-1 and J usage is TRBJ2-1; TRBD2 matches at 9 bases. The germline V gene encodes CDR1 MGHDK and CDR2 SYGVNS. The V and J ends lost 6 bases and 5 bases, in that order; junction bases with no gene match: 5. The CDR3 has 14 amino acids. As DNA, the CDR3 is TGTGCCAGCAGCCGGGGACTAGCACACAATGAGCAGTTCTTC. It encodes CASSRGLAHNEQFF.

The chain has TRBV21-1 and TRBJ1-1; whether TRBD1, the table's D call, matches the DNA was not checked. TRBV21-1 represents a pseudogene. The CDR3 length is 18 residues. The CDR3 coding sequence is TGTGCCAGCAGCAAAGAGCCGCGGGACAGGGGGCTTAACACTGAAGCTTTCTTT. Protein product: CASSKEPRDRGLNTEAFF.

V gene TRBV6-1 combines with J gene TRBJ2-7; the D gene is possibly TRBD2 (6 bases). Trimming removed 4 bases from V and 3 bases from J, with 10 bases in between. CDR1 and CDR2 from the germline V gene are MNHNS and SASEGT. CDR3 length: 13 amino acids. The CDR3 nucleotides read TGTGCCAGCAGTGGCCCCGGGAGCTACGAGCAGTACGTC. The encoded protein is CASSGPGSYEQYV.

The chain couples TRBV4-2 to TRBJ2-3, with D maybe TRBD2 (6 bases). CDR3 length: 15 amino acids. CDR1 and CDR2 from the germline V gene are LGHNA and YNFKEQ. Trimming left V 1 base short and J 6 bases short, with 14 bases between. CDR3 sequence reads: CASSQGSLALDTQYF. Written as DNA, the CDR3 is TGTGCCAGCAGCCAAGGTTCGCTAGCGTTGGATACGCAGTATTTT.

The chain employs TRBV14 and TRBJ1-1, with D perhaps TRBD1 (6 bases). This CDR3 is built from 12 residues. The germline CDR1 and CDR2 sequences are SGHDN and FVKESK. The V gene lost 3 bases and the J gene lost 4 bases, with 6 bases spanning the gap. CDR3: CASSQGATEAFF. The CDR3 nucleotides read TGTGCCAGCAGCCAGGGGGCCACTGAAGCTTTCTTT.